This T cell receptor beta chain was recovered during a study of CD8+ T cells in alopecia areata. Using a FACSAria, the CD4+ and CD8+ T cells were sorted from the PBMCs. The CDR3 runs to 13 residues. V dropped 1 base and J dropped 9; count of bases not matched to a gene: 5. CDR1 is GTSNPN and CDR2 is SVGIG in the germline V gene (reference sequence). In each case, RNA was isolated and then reverse transcribed into cDNA as the sequencing template. Using immunoSEQ multiplex PCR, the repertoire was profiled, and TCRdb retains in-frame clones only, with some absent. The sample shows more than 85,000 clones, around 44% of them seen only once.

The receptor was isolated from a human donor with alopecia areata. The sequenced sample was CD4+ T cells sorted from blood. V and J are TRBV30 and TRBJ2-1, with 8 bases aligning to TRBD1. The CDR3 DNA follows: TGTGCCTGGAGTGGACAGGGGAACATTGAGCAGTTCTTC. Its protein product is CAWSGQGNIEQFF.